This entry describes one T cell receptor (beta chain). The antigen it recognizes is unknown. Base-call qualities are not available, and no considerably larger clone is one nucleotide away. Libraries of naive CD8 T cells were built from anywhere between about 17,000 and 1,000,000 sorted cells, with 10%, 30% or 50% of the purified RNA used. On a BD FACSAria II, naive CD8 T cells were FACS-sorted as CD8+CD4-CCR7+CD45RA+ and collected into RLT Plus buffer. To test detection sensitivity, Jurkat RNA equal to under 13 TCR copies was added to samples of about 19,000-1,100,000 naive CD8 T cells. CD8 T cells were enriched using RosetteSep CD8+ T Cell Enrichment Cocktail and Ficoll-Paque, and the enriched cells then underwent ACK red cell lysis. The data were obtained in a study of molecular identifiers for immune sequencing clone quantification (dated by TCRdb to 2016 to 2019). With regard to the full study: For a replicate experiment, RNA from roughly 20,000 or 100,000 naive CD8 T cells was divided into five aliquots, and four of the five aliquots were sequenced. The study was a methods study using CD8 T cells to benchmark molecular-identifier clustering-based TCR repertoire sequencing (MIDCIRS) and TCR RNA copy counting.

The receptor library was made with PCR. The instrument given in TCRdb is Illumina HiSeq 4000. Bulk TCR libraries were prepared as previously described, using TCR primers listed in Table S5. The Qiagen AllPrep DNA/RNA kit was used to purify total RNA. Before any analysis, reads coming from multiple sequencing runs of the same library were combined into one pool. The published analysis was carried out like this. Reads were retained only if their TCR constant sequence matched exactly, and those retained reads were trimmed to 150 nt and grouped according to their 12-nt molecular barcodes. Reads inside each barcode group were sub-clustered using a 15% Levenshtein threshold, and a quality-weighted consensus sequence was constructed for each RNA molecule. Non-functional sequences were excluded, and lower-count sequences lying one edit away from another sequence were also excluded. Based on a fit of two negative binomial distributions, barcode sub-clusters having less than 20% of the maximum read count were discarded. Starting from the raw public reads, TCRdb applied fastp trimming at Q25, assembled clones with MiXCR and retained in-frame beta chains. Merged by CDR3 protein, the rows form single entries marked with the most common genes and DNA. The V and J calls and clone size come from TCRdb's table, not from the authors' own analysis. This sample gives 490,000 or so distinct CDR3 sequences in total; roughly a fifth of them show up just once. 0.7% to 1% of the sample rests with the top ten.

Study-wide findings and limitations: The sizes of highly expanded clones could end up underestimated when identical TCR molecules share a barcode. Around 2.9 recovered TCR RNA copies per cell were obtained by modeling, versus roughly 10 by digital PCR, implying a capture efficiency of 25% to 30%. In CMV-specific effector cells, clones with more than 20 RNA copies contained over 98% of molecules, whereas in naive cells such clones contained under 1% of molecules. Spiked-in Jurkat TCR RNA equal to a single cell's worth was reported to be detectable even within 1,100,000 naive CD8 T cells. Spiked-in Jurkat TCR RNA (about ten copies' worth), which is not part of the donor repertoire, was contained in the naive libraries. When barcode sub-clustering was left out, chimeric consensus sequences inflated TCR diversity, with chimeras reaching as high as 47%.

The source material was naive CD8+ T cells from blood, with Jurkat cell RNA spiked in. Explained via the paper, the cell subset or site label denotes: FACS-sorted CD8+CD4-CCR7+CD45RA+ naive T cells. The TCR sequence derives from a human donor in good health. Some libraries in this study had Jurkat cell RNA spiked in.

CDR3 reads: CASRGTTGELFF. The nucleotide sequence is given as TGTGCCAGCAGGGGGACGACCGGGGAGCTGTTTTTT. This sequence uses TRBV2 and TRBJ2-2; the D region is possibly TRBD1 or TRBD2, each matching across 5 bases. CDR1 SNHLY and CDR2 FYNNEI were looked up in the germline V gene. V loses 6 bases of germline sequence and J loses 5 bases, and the interval between the two ends is 7 bases. Inclusive of the bounding cysteine and phenylalanine, the CDR3 is 12 residues long. Just CDR3 DNA is preserved here, 36 bases in frame from base 1.